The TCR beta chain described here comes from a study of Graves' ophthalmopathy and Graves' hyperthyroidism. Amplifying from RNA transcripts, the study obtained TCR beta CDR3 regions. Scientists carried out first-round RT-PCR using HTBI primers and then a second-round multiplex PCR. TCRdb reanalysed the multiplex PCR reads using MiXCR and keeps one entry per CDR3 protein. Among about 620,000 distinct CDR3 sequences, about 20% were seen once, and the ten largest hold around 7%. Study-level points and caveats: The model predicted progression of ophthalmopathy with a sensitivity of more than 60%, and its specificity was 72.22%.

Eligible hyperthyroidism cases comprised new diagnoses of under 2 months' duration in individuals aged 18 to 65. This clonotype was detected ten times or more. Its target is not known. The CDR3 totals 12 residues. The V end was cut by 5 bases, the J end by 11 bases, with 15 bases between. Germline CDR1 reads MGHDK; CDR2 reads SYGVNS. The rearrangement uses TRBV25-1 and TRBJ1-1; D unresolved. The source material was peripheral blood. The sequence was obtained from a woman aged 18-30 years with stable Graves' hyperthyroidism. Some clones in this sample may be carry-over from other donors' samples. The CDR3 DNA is TGTGCCAGCAGTTCCCACGGAAAAAAGGCTTTCTTT. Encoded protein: CASSSHGKKAFF.